This T cell receptor (beta chain) was obtained from a study of T cell changes during pregnancy in multiple sclerosis. Some clones are missing from TCRdb's copy, which holds only in-frame ones; the method was immunoSEQ multiplex PCR. The sample includes about 18,000 clones, over 70% of them seen just once. CDR3 length: 13 amino acids. CDR1 LNHNV and CDR2 YYDKDF come from the germline V gene (reference sequence). Trimming left V 5 bases short and J 2 bases short, with 9 bases between. This rearrangement joins TRBV15 to TRBJ1-2; D is unclear. The sample was CD8+ T cells from peripheral blood mononuclear cells, taken in the third trimester of pregnancy. This clonotype originated in a female donor in good health, enrolled as a control in a pregnancy study. In DNA form, the CDR3 reads TGTGCCACCAGCGCGGAGTGGAACTATGGCTACACCTTC. It translates to CATSAEWNYGYTF.